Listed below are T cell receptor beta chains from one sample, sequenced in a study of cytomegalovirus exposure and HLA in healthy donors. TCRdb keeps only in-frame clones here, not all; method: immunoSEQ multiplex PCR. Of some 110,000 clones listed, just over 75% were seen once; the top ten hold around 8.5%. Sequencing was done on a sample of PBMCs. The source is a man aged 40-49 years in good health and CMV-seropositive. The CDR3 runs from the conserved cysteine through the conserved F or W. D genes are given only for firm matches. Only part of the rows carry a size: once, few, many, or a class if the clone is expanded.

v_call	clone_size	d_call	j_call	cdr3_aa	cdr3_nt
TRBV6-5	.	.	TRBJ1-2	CASSSRGVTGYTF	TGTGCCAGCAGTTCTCGGGGGGTTACTGGCTACACCTTC
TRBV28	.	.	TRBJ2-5	CASRGSSETQYF	TGTGCCAGCAGAGGGAGTAGTGAGACCCAGTACTTC
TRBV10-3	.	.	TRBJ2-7	CAISDSLGVDEQYF	TGTGCCATCAGTGACTCTCTAGGGGTCGACGAGCAGTACTTC
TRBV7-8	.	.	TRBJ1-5	CASGGAGHQPQHF	TGTGCCAGCGGGGGGGCGGGCCATCAGCCCCAGCATTTT
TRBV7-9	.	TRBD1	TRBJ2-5	CASRSTGDGTQYF	TGTGCCAGCAGAAGTACAGGGGACGGGACCCAGTACTTC
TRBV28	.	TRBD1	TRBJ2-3	CAAGQGALDTQYF	TGTGCCGCCGGACAGGGGGCACTAGATACGCAGTATTTT
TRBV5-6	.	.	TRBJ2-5	CASSRRGLEETQYF	TGTGCCAGCAGTCGCAGGGGTCTAGAGGAGACCCAGTACTTC
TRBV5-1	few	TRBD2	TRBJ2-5	CASSLAGLGETQYF	TGCGCCAGCAGCTTAGCGGGACTAGGAGAGACCCAGTACTTC
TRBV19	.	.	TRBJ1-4	CASRRGWAEKLFF	TGTGCCAGTAGGCGGGGGTGGGCTGAAAAACTGTTTTTT
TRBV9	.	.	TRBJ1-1	CASSVGPDMNTEAFF	TGTGCCAGCAGCGTAGGTCCAGATATGAACACTGAAGCTTTCTTT
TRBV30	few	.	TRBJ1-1	CAWSLRQPNTEAFF	TGTGCCTGGAGCCTCCGACAGCCGAACACTGAAGCTTTCTTT
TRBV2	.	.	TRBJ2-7	CASIKDSSYEQYF	TGTGCCAGTATTAAGGACAGCTCCTACGAGCAGTACTTC